This entry describes one TCR beta chain. TCRdb keeps only in-frame clones here, not all; method: immunoSEQ multiplex PCR. The top ten hold 0.7% to 1% of the sample, which has tens of thousands of clones, almost 95% seen once. The length of the CDR3 is 16 residues. V dropped 1 base and J dropped 1; count of bases not matched to a gene: 6. From germline, CDR1 is LGHNA and CDR2 YNFKEQ. These data are taken from a study of T cell changes during pregnancy in multiple sclerosis. The TCR sequence derives from a female donor with multiple sclerosis, enrolled in a pregnancy study. The chain links TRBV4-2 to TRBJ1-1, with 7 bases aligning to TRBD1. Source: peripheral blood, taken in the first trimester of pregnancy. The CDR3 DNA sequence: TGTGCCAGCAGCCAAGTGGTGACAGGGCAGAACACTGAAGCTTTCTTT. Its protein product is CASSQVVTGQNTEAFF.